This T cell receptor beta chain comes out of a study of cytomegalovirus exposure and HLA in healthy donors. Overall study context: When 300 to 400 donors were genotyped, roughly 80% of them were found to fall in the Caucasian-associated ancestry cluster.

The PCR used 60 Vbeta and 13 Jbeta primers. Assay: immunoSEQ multiplex PCR; the TCRdb copy retains only in-frame clones and omits some. The sample holds about 200,000 clones; almost 80% are singletons and the top ten take 1.5% to 2%. This CDR3 region has 14 residues. Trimming took 3 bases from V and 0 from J, leaving 7 bases between them. Per germline, CDR1 SGHAT and CDR2 FQDESV (reference sequence). The V gene is TRBV11-1, the J gene TRBJ2-3; no definite D call. The sample taken for sequencing was PBMCs. This receptor was taken from a male donor in good health and CMV-seronegative. CDR3 sequence: CASSFRGSTDTQYF. In DNA form, the CDR3 reads TGTGCCAGCAGCTTTCGCGGTAGCACAGATACGCAGTATTTT.